Below are 25 T cell receptor beta chains sequenced from a single sample in a study of regulatory T cells in long-lasting Graves disease. Noted time point: newly diagnosed GD, antithyroid drugs for less than 3 months. Following extraction of RNA from PBMCs, that RNA was used to make the TCR library. For TCR beta, libraries came from iRepertoire HTBI primers and Arm-PCR of CDR3 regions. MiXCR was run by TCRdb on the multiplex PCR reads, yielding one entry per CDR3 protein. The sample records about half a million distinct CDR3 sequences, about 11% being singletons. These records were also assigned to another study, of T cells in Graves' hyperthyroidism and ophthalmopathy.

This material consisted of peripheral blood mononuclear cells (PBMCs), taken at new diagnosis, from a patient treated with antithyroid drugs. The receptors here all came from a woman between 25 and 40 years old with Graves disease.

This clonotype was seen repeatedly, ten times or more. The rearrangement joins TRBV7-9 to TRBJ2-5; TRBD1 agrees at 7 bases. Germline V gene lookup returns CDR1 SEHNR and CDR2 FQNEAQ (reference sequence). This CDR3 contains 16 residues. With 5 bases clipped from V and 4 bases from J, the junction kept 13 bases outside the gene matches. The CDR3 region is CASSERPTGVGETQYF. Written as DNA, the CDR3 is TGTGCCAGCAGCGAGCGACCCACAGGGGTTGGAGAGACCCAGTACTTC.

This clonotype has a count of ten or more. This chain joins TRBV27 and TRBJ1-2; 8 nucleotides line up with TRBD1. With 5 bases clipped from V and 5 bases from J, the junction kept 7 bases outside the gene matches. Germline V gives CDR1 MNHEY, CDR2 SMNVEV (reference sequence). The length of the CDR3 is 14 residues. CDR3 coding DNA: TGTGCCAGCAGTCCCTGGGGACAGGCGTATGGCTACACCTTC. Translation gives CASSPWGQAYGYTF.

The V gene is TRBV11-2, the J gene TRBJ2-7; weak D call: TRBD2 (5 bases). This CDR3 region has 13 residues. V lost 3 bases to trimming and J lost 1 base, with 7 bases between them. In germline, CDR1 is SGHAT, CDR2 FQNNGV. The CDR3 nucleotides are TGTGCCAGCAGCTTTACGGGGTCCTACGAGCAGTACGTC. Amino acids: CASSFTGSYEQYV.

There are a few counts of this clonotype. The chain combines TRBV18 with TRBJ2-1; D possibly uses TRBD1 or TRBD2 (5 bases each). The CDR3 contains 14 residues. Deletions cut 6 bases from V and 4 bases from J, with 13 bases between. Germline assignment: CDR1 KGHSH and CDR2 LQKENI. The CDR3 is CASSSGTIYNEQFF. DNA of the CDR3: TGTGCCAGCTCGTCCGGGACGATTTACAATGAGCAGTTCTTC. Using reference TRBV18 and TRBJ2-1 for the parts outside the CDR3, the full variable domain is NAGVMQNPRHLVRRRGQEARLRCSPMKGHSHVYWYRQLPEEGLKFMVYLQKENIIDESGMPKERFSAEFPKEGPSILRIQQVVRGDSAAYFCASSSGTIYNEQFFGPGTRLTVL.

Only a few counts were recorded for this clonotype. A read error is the likely source, as a far larger clone sits one nucleotide away. The chain combines TRBV12-3 or TRBV12-4 with TRBJ2-4; 11 bases align to TRBD2. V shed 6 bases and J 13 bases; nucleotides not matched to a gene: 14. The CDR3 covers 15 residues. CDR3 amino acids: CASSLGLAVGDEQYF. DNA of the CDR3: TGTGCCAGCAGCCTGGGACTAGCGGTCGGCGATGAGCAGTACTTC.

This clonotype has ten or more counts. The J gene is TRBJ1-6, the V gene TRBV27; 7 positions agree with TRBD1. Germline V lookup: CDR1 MNHEY, CDR2 SMNVEV (reference sequence). Trimming cost V 4 bases and J 7 bases; bases outside gene matches: 4. The CDR3 runs to 14 residues. The CDR3 DNA follows: TGTGCCAGCAGTTGGGGACAGTTAAATTCACCCCTCCACTTT. Amino acids: CASSWGQLNSPLHF.

At least ten counts were recorded for this clonotype. V and J are TRBV27 and TRBJ2-7; D uncertain. The germline V gene has CDR1 MNHEY and CDR2 SMNVEV (reference sequence). V lost 5 bases and J lost 2, with 13 bases in between. The CDR3 runs 14 residues. For the CDR3, the DNA is TGTGCCAGCAGTCCGTCCTACAGAGCCTACGAGCAGTACTTC. This encodes CASSPSYRAYEQYF.

This clonotype was picked up many times. CDR3 nucleotides: TGTGCCAGCTCACCTAGCGGGAGCACCTACAATGAGCAGTTCTTC. Residues: CASSPSGSTYNEQFF. The chain combines TRBV18 with TRBJ2-1; the match to TRBD2 covers 9 bases. Germline V lookup: CDR1 KGHSH, CDR2 LQKENI. V was pared by 3 bases and J by 2 bases, with 2 bases of the junction left unmatched. The CDR3 runs 15 residues.

This clonotype was counted only a few times. The chain employs TRBV4-1 and TRBJ1-3; 7 bases align to TRBD1. Germline trimming cut 0 bases from V and 4 bases from J; bases unmatched to any gene: 12. The CDR3 is made up of 18 amino acids. CDR1 and CDR2 (germline): MGHRA, YSYEKL. The CDR3 sequence is CASSQDRQGGAWGNTIYF. CDR3 coding DNA: TGCGCCAGCAGCCAAGATCGACAGGGCGGGGCCTGGGGAAACACCATATATTTT.

Of note for this clonotype: With only one base between it and a far larger clone, this is likely a read error. The chain carries TRBV2 and TRBJ2-5; D is tentatively TRBD1 or TRBD2 (6 bases each). The end of the DNA aligns better with TRBJ2-7, so the J call may be wrong. CDR1 and CDR2 from the germline V gene are SNHLY and FYNNEI. The CDR3 totals 12 residues. CDR3 amino acids: CASRNREDEQYF. The CDR3 nucleotides are TGTGCCAGCAGAAACAGGGAGGACGAGCAGTACTTC.

The chain employs TRBV27 and TRBJ2-7; possibly TRBD2 for D (5 bases). The V end was cut by 5 bases, the J end by 3 bases, with 17 bases between. This CDR3 region has 15 residues. The V gene's germline CDR1 is MNHEY and CDR2 SMNVEV (reference sequence). CDR3 DNA sequence: TGTGCCAGCAGTACGGTTAAGGCGGGTCGCTACGAGCAGTACTTC. Amino acids: CASSTVKAGRYEQYF.

This clonotype was detected only a few times. The J gene is TRBJ1-3, the V gene TRBV7-6; D might be TRBD1 (5 bases). V gave up 5 bases and J gave up 3 bases, with 17 bases separating them. Germline loops: CDR1 SGHVS, CDR2 FNYEAQ. This CDR3 contains 16 residues. CDR3 region: CASSPGGGQGGNTIYF. Here the CDR3 DNA reads TGTGCCAGCAGCCCCGGGGGTGGACAAGGTGGAAACACCATATATTTT.

This clonotype appeared many times. The chain is built from TRBV30 and TRBJ2-7; tentative D call: TRBD1 (6 bases). Trimming removed 3 bases at V and 0 bases at J, with 18 bases between. The CDR3 length is 16 residues. Per the germline V gene, CDR1 is GTSNPN and CDR2 is SVGIG (reference sequence). The CDR3 nucleotides are TGTGCCTGGAGATCTGTGCAGGGGAAAAGCTCCTACGAGCAGTACTTC. Its protein is CAWRSVQGKSSYEQYF.

There are many counts of this clonotype. The V and J genes are TRBV7-2 and TRBJ1-2; 12 bases match TRBD1. The CDR3 sequence is 17 residues long. Germline CDR1 and CDR2: SGHTA and FQGNSA. Unmatched junction bases numbered 11, after V lost 5 bases and J lost 4 bases. CDR3 sequence (DNA): TGTGCCAGCAGCCCACCGGGACAGGGGGCAGTTGTCTATGGCTACACCTTC. It encodes CASSPPGQGAVVYGYTF.

This clonotype was detected only a few times. The chain has TRBV15 and TRBJ1-4; 8 bases are shared with TRBD1. Germline values: CDR1 LNHNV, CDR2 YYDKDF (reference sequence). Trimming took 0 bases from V and 8 from J; bases not matched to a gene: 8. CDR3 length: 16 residues. The CDR3: CATSRDPGGAREKLFF. The CDR3 coding sequence is TGTGCCACCAGCAGAGATCCAGGGGGCGCGAGAGAAAAACTGTTTTTT.

This clonotype was found many times. This chain joins TRBV28 and TRBJ1-5; D gene ambiguous. This CDR3 is 11 amino acids long. Trimming took off 4 bases at V and 12 bases at J, with 10 bases between the two ends. The germline V gene has CDR1 MDHEN and CDR2 SYDVKM. The CDR3 DNA follows: TGTGCCAGCAGTTCCACCCCACGCCAGCATTTT. Translated, it gives CASSSTPRQHF. The full variable domain, rest sourced from reference TRBV28 and TRBJ1-5, is DVKVTQSSRYLVKRTGEKVFLECVQDMDHENMFWYRQDPGLGLRLIYFSYDVKMKEKGDIPEGYSVSREKKERFSLILESASTNQTSMYLCASSSTPRQHFGDGTRLSIL.

This clonotype was observed at least ten times. The chain employs TRBV20-1 and TRBJ1-1, with 8 bases matching TRBD1. After removal of 6 bases from V and 5 bases from J, the junction contained 11 bases not matched to a gene. Germline CDR1 and CDR2: DFQATT and SNEGSKA (reference sequence). The CDR3 extends over 14 amino acids. CDR3 DNA: TGCAGTGCATACGACAGGGGAAGAGGGACTGAAGCTTTCTTT. This codes for CSAYDRGRGTEAFF.

This clonotype came up a few times. With a much larger clone just one base away, this may be a read error. The chain carries TRBV30 and TRBJ1-1, with unresolved D. CDR1 and CDR2 from the germline V gene are GTSNPN and SVGIG (reference sequence). The V end was cut by 2 bases, the J end by 7 bases, with 14 bases between. CDR3 size: 13 residues. The CDR3 DNA follows: TGTGCCTGGAGTCTTTGGGCTACCTTTGAAGCTTTCTTT. Amino acid sequence: CAWSLWATFEAFF.

In the case of this clonotype: At one end the junction does not follow the germline gene, possibly because of a read error. In DNA, the CDR3 is TGTGCCAGCAGCCTAGACAGGGAGCAACTCTTC. It codes for CASSLDREQLF. The chain employs TRBV7-9 and TRBJ2-7; 7 positions match TRBD1. Germline CDR1 and CDR2: SEHNR and FQNEAQ (reference sequence). The CDR3 is 11 residues long.

At least ten counts were recorded for this clonotype. The genes are TRBV11-2 and TRBJ2-1; 11 bases match TRBD2. In germline, CDR1 is SGHAT, CDR2 FQNNGV. This CDR3 has 16 residues. Trimming removed 5 bases from V and 8 bases from J; junction bases left unmatched: 11. The CDR3 sequence: CASSDLLAGGPYEQFF. CDR3 bases: TGTGCCAGCAGCGACTTATTAGCGGGAGGGCCGTATGAGCAGTTCTTC.

Concerning this clonotype: Compared with germline, one end of the junction differs, possibly owing to a read error. V usage is TRBV19 and J usage is TRBJ2-2; D possibly uses TRBD1 or TRBD2 (5 bases each). This CDR3 has 16 residues. Looked up from germline, CDR1 is LNHDA and CDR2 is SQIVND (reference sequence). The CDR3 sequence: CANSLRRWGGTGELFF. The CDR3 bases are TGTGCCAATAGTCTGCGGCGATGGGGCGGGACCGGGGAGCTGTTTTTT.

This clonotype was observed a handful of times. The genes are TRBV29-1 and TRBJ2-2; D possibly corresponds to TRBD1 (5 bases). Germline assignment: CDR1 SQVTM and CDR2 ANQGSEA. The CDR3 has 13 amino acids. The V gene lost 4 bases and the J gene lost 5 bases, with 11 bases spanning the gap. This CDR3 reads CSVGRVETGELFF. CDR3 coding DNA: TGCAGCGTTGGCAGGGTTGAAACCGGGGAGCTGTTTTTT.

This clonotype has just a few counts. A much larger clone differs from this one at a single base, so this may be a read error. The rearrangement links TRBV28 to TRBJ1-1; D unresolved. CDR1 MDHEN and CDR2 SYDVKM come from the germline V gene. This CDR3 spans 13 amino acids. CDR3 loop: CVSSRAWVAEAFF. The CDR3 bases are TGTGTCAGCAGTCGGGCGTGGGTCGCTGAAGCTTTCTTT.

In its sample, this clonotype was seen many times. V usage is TRBV20-1 and J usage is TRBJ2-3; 7 nucleotides line up with TRBD2. Germline CDR1 DFQATT, CDR2 SNEGSKA (reference sequence). This CDR3 spans 14 amino acids. Losses at the gene ends were 3 bases for V and 6 bases for J; bases not matched to a gene: 9. The CDR3 loop reads CSASVLWGGDTQYF. CDR3 DNA: TGCAGTGCTAGTGTGCTATGGGGGGGGGATACGCAGTATTTT.

This clonotype showed up just a few times. A read error may explain this, as a much larger clone is one base away. The J gene is TRBJ2-4, the V gene TRBV7-9; TRBD2 matches 8 bases. Germline assignment: CDR1 SEHNR and CDR2 FQNEAQ (reference sequence). Trimming at V came to 5 bases and at J to 2 bases, leaving 11 bases not matched to a gene. The CDR3 length is 17 residues. The CDR3 nucleotides read TGTGCCAGCAGCGCCTTTAGCGGGACCGGGCCCAAAAACATTCAGTACTTC. This gives the protein CASSAFSGTGPKNIQYF.